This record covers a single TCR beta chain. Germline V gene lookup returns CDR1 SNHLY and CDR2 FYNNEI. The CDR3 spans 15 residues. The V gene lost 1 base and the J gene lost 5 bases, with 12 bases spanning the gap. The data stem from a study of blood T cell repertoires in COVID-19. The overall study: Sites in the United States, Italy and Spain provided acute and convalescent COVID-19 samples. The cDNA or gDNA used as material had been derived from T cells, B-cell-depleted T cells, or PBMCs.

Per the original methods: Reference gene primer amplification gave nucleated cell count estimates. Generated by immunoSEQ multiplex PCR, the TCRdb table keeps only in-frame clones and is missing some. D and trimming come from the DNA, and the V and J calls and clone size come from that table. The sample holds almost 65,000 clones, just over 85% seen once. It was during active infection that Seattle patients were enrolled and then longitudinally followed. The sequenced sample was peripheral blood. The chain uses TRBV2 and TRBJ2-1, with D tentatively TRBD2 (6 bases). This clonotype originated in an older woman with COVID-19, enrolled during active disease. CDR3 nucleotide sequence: TGTGCCAGCAGTGAAGAGGAGGGAGGAAACAATGAGCAGTTCTTC. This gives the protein CASSEEEGGNNEQFF.